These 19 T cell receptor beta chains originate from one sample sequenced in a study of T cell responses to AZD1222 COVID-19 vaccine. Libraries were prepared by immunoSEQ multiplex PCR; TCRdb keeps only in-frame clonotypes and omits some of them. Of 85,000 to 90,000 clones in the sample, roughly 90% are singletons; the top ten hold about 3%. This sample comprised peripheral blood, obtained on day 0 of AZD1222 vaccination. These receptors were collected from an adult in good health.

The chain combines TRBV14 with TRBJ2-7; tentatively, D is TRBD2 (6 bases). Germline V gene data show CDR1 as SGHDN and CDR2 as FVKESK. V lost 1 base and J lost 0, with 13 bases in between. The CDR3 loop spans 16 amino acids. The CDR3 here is CASSQVGLATSYEQYF. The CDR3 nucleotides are TGTGCCAGCAGCCAAGTGGGCCTAGCGACCTCCTACGAGCAGTACTTC. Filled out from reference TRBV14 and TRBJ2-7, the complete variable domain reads EAGVTQFPSHSVIEKGQTVTLRCDPISGHDNLYWYRRVMGKEIKFLLHFVKESKQDESGMPNNRFLAERTGGTYSTLKVQPAELEDSGVYFCASSQVGLATSYEQYFGPGTRLTVT.

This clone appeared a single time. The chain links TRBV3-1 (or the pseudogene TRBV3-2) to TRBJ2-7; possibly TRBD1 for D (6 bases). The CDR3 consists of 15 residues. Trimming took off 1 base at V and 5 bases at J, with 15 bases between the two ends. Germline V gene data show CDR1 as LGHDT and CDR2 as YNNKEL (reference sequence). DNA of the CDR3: TGTGCCAGCAGCCAAGGGGTGGGGGCGCATAACGAGCAGTACTTC. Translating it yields CASSQGVGAHNEQYF.

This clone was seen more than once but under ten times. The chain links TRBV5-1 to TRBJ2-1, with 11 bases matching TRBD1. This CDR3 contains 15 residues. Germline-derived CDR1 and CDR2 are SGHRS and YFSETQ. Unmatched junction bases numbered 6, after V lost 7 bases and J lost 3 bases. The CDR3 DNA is TGCGCCAGCGCAACCGGGACAGGGGGCTACAATGAGCAGTTCTTC. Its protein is CASATGTGGYNEQFF.

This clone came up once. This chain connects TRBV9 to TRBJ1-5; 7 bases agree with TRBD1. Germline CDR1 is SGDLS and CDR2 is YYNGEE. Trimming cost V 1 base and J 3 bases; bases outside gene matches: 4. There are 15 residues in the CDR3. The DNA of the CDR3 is TGTGCCAGCAGCGTAAGCGGGACAGTCAATCAGCCCCAGCATTTT. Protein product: CASSVSGTVNQPQHF.

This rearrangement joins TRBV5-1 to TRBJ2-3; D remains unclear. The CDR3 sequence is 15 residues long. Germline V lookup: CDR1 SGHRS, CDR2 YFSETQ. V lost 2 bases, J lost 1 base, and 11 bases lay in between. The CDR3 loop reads CASSFLTPRTDTQYF. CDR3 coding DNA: TGCGCCAGCAGCTTTTTGACCCCTCGCACAGATACGCAGTATTTT.

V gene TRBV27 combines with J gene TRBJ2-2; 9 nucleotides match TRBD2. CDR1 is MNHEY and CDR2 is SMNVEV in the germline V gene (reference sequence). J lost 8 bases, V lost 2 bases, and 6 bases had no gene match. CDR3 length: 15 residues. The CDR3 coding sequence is TGTGCCAGCAGTTTAATGGCGGGGGGGCGAGGGGAGCTGTTTTTT. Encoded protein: CASSLMAGGRGELFF.

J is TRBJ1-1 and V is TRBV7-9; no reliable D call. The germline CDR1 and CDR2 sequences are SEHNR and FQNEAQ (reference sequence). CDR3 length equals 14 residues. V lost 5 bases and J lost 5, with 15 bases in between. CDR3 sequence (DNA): TGTGCCAGCAGCCCCCGCCGGGGTGGAACTGAAGCTTTCTTT. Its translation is CASSPRRGGTEAFF.

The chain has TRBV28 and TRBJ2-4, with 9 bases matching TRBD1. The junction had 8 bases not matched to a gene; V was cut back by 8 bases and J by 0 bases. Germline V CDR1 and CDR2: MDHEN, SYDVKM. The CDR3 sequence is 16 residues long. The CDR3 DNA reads TGTGCCAGCGTGGCCGGGACAGGGCGAGCCAAAAACATTCAGTACTTC. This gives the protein CASVAGTGRAKNIQYF.

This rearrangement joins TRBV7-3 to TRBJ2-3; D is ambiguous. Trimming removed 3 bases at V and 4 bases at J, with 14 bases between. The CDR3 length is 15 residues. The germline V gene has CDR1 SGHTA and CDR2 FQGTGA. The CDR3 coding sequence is TGTGCCAGCAGCTTGAGCCAGAGTGCCTCAGATACGCAGTATTTT. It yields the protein CASSLSQSASDTQYF.

CDR3 sequence: CASSPPHGGRVEQYF. CDR3 DNA sequence: TGTGCCAGCAGTCCACCCCACGGGGGACGGGTCGAGCAGTACTTC. The rearrangement uses TRBV27 and TRBJ2-7, with a possible D match to TRBD2 (6 bases). Trimming cost V 5 bases and J 6 bases, with 20 bases left between them. The CDR3 is 15 residues long. Germline V gives CDR1 MNHEY, CDR2 SMNVEV (reference sequence).

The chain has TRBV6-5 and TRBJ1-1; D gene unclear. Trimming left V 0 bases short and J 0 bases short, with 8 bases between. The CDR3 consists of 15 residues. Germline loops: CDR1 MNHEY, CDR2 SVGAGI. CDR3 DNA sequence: TGTGCCAGCAGTTACTCTACAGCTTTGAACACTGAAGCTTTCTTT. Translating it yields CASSYSTALNTEAFF.

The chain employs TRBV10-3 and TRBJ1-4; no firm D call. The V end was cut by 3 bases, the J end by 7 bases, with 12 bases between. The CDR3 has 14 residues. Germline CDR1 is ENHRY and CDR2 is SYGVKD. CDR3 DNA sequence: TGTGCCATCAGTGACCATACCAATAGTGAAAAACTGTTTTTT. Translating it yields CAISDHTNSEKLFF.

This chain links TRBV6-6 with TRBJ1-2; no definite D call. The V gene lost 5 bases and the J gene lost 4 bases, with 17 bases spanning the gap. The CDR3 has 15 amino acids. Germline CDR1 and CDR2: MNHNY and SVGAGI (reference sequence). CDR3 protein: CASSRSGPSPYGYTF. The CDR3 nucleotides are TGTGCCAGCAGTCGATCTGGGCCGAGCCCCTATGGCTACACCTTC.

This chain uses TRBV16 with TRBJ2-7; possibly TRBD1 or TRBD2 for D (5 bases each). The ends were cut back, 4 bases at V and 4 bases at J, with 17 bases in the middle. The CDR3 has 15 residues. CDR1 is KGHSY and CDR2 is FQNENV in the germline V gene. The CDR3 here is CASSLAGTALYEQYF. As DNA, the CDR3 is TGTGCCAGCAGCCTCGCCGGGACGGCCCTTTACGAGCAGTACTTC.

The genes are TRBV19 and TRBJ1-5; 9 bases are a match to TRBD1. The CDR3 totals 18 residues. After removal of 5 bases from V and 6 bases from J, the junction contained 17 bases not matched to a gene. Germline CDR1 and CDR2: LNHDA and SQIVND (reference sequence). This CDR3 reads CASSLAGGQGKGTQPQHF. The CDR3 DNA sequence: TGTGCCAGTAGTTTGGCGGGGGGACAGGGTAAAGGCACTCAGCCCCAGCATTTT.

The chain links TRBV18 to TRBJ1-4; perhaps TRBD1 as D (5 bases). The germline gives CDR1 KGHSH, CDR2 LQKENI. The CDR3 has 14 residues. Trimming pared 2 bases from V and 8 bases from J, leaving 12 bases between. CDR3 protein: CASSPIGGREKLFF. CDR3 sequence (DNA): TGTGCCAGCTCACCAATCGGGGGAAGGGAAAAACTGTTTTTT.

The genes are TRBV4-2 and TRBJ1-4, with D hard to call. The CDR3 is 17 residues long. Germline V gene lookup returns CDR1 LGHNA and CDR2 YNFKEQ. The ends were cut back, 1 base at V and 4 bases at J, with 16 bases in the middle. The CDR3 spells CASSQGVTGFYNEKLFF. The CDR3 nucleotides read TGTGCCAGCAGCCAAGGAGTTACGGGTTTTTATAATGAAAAACTGTTTTTT.

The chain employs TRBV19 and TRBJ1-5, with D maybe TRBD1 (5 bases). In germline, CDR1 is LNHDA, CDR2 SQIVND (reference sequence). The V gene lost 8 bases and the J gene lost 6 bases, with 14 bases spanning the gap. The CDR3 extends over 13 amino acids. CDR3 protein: CASSQGWGQPQHF. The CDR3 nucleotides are TGTGCCAGTTCTCAGGGATGGGGTCAGCCCCAGCATTTT.

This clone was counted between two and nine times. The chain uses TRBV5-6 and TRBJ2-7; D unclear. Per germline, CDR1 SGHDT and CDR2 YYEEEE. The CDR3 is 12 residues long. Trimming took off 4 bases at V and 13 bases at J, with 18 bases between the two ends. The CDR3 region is CASSGRLSPKYF. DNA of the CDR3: TGTGCCAGCAGCGGAAGGTTGAGCCCAAAATACTTC.